This T cell receptor (beta chain) was observed in a study of neurological immune-mediated disorders. This clonotype was seen at least ten times. Trimming left V 5 bases short and J 2 bases short, with 27 bases between. The CDR3 length is 19 residues. Germline V gives CDR1 SSHAT, CDR2 FNYEAQ (reference sequence). The cDNA came from 5'RACE, which used 10-nucleotide random UMIs. Over 200 million TCR-beta sequences (from 15-18 subjects) were yielded by each sequencing run. TCRdb re-called the 5' RACE reads through MiXCR, storing one row per CDR3 protein. This repertoire shows 60,000 to 85,000 distinct CDR3 sequences, 4.8% found once; its top ten account for around 2.2%.

This receptor was obtained from a woman in her seventies with multiple sclerosis. The sequencing sample was made of PBMCs. V usage is TRBV7-7 and J usage is TRBJ1-1; D perhaps matches TRBD1 (5 bases). The CDR3 nucleotides read TGTGCCAGCAGCGTGGGGCAGGGCCCGCAGCAAGAGGGAAACACTGAAGCTTTCTTT. Encoded protein: CASSVGQGPQQEGNTEAFF.